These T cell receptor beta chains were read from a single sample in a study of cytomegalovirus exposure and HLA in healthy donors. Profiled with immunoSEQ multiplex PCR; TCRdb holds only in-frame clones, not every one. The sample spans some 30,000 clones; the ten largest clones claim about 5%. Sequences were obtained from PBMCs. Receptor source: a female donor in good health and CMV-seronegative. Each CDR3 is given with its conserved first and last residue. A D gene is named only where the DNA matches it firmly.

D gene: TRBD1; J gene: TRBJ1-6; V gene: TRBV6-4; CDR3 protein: CASSEIGGNSPLHF; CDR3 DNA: TGTGCCAGCAGTGAAATAGGGGGCAATTCACCCCTCCACTTT
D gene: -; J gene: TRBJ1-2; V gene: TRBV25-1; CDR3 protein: CASSAAHAGGPYGYTF; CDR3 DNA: TGTGCCAGCAGTGCCGCCCATGCGGGGGGACCCTATGGCTACACCTTC
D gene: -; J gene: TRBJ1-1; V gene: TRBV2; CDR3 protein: CASTYTGIRDTEAFF; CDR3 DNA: TGTGCCAGCACCTACACCGGGATTAGGGACACTGAAGCTTTCTTT
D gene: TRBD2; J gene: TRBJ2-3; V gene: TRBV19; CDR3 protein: CASSIRASGGAYTQYF; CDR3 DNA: TGTGCCAGTAGTATTAGGGCTAGCGGGGGGGCATATACGCAGTATTTT
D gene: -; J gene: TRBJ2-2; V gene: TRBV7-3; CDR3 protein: CASSSSKRAPNTGELFF; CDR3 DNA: TGTGCCAGCAGCTCCTCAAAGCGGGCGCCGAACACCGGGGAGCTGTTTTTT
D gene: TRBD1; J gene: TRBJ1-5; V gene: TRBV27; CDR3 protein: CASSPTGPYQPQHF; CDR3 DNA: TGTGCCAGCAGTCCGACAGGGCCTTATCAGCCCCAGCATTTT
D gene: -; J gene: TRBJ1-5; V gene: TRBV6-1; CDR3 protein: CASSAGVSNQPQHF; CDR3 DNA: TGTGCCAGCAGTGCAGGGGTGAGCAATCAGCCCCAGCATTTT
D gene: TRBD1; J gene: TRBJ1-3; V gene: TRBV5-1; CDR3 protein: CASSSEDRGGNTIYF; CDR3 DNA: TGCGCCAGCAGCTCGGAGGACAGGGGTGGAAACACCATATATTTT
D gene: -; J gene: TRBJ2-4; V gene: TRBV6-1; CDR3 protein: CASNLSGAKNIQYF; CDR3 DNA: TGTGCCAGCAACCTTAGCGGAGCCAAAAACATTCAGTACTTC
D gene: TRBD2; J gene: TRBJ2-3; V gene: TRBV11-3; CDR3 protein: CASSLVAAGFSTDTQYF; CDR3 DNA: TGTGCCAGCAGCTTAGTTGCAGCGGGGTTTAGCACAGATACGCAGTATTTT
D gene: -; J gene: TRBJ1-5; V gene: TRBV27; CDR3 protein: CASSLSQQGSNQPQHF; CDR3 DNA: TGTGCCAGCAGTTTATCTCAGCAGGGTAGCAATCAGCCCCAGCATTTT
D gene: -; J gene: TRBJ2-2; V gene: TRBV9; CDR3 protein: CASTDRSNTGELFF; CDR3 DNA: TGTGCCAGCACAGACAGATCGAACACCGGGGAGCTGTTTTTT
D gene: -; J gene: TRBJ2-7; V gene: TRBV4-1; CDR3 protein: CASSRPTGSSYEQYF; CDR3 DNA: TGCGCCAGCAGCCGCCCTACTGGGAGCTCCTACGAGCAGTACTTC
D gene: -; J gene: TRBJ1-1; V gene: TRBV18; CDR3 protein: CASSPTAEAFF; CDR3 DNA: TGTGCCAGCTCACCCACCGCTGAAGCCTTCTTT
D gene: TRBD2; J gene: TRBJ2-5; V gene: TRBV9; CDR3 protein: CASSGSGVTSETQYF; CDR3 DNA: TGTGCCAGCAGCGGGAGCGGGGTGACGTCGGAGACCCAGTACTTC
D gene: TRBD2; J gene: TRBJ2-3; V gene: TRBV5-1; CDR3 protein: CASSFGTSGLKADTQYF; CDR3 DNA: TGCGCCAGCAGCTTTGGGACTAGCGGCCTCAAGGCAGATACGCAGTATTTT
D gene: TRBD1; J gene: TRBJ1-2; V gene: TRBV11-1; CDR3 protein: CASSFGTGVYGYTF; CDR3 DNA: TGTGCCAGCAGCTTTGGGACAGGGGTTTATGGCTACACCTTC
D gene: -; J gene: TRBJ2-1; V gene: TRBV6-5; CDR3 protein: CASSRTENNEQFF; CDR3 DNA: TGTGCCAGCAGTCGGACAGAAAACAATGAGCAGTTCTTC
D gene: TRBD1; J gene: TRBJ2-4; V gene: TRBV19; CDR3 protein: CASRPGYRGRSTKNIQYF; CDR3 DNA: TGTGCCAGTAGGCCAGGGTACAGGGGGCGGTCGACCAAAAACATTCAGTACTTC
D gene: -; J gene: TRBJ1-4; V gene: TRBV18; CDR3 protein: CASSPLRPDGKGEKLFF; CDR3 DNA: TGTGCCAGCTCACCACTTAGGCCGGACGGGAAGGGTGAAAAACTGTTTTTT
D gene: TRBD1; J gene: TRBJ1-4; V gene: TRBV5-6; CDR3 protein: CASSLQGAGEKLFF; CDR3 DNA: TGTGCCAGCAGCTTGCAGGGGGCCGGTGAAAAACTGTTTTTT
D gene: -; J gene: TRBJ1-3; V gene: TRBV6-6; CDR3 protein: CASSQGTGNTIYF; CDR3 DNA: TGTGCCAGCAGTCAGGGTACTGGAAACACCATATATTTT